The TCR beta chain described here comes from a study of CD8+ T cells in alopecia areata (dated by TCRdb to about 2018). Regarding the complete study: Treated patients were enrolled in an open-label pilot trial of oral tofacitinib at 5 to 10 mg twice daily for moderate-to-severe alopecia areata. Tofacitinib was given for 6 to 18 months, followed by 6 months of follow-up off drug to assess delayed response and recurrence. To study T cell clonal expansion in alopecia areata, the researchers applied high-throughput TCRbeta sequencing to both the C3H/HeJ mouse model and human patients. Human TCRbeta sequencing covered scalp tissue and sorted CD4+ and CD8+ peripheral blood T cells from patchy and totalis/universalis alopecia areata patients and healthy controls. Patients on tofacitinib were biopsied at baseline and after 4 and 24 weeks of treatment, and several of the patients also had a later scalp biopsy. Clonality in the scalp was compared among normal scalp (n=4), patchy alopecia areata scalp (n=8), and alopecia totalis/universalis scalp (n=8). The RNA source kit depended on sample type: the PAXgene miRNA kit for fixed scalp, the miRNeasy kit for PBMCs, and the RNeasy kit for mouse skin. immunoSEQ multiplex PCR using 35 Vbeta forward primers and 13 Jbeta reverse primers was used to amplify TCRbeta CDR3 regions. Overall results and qualifications from the work: Shared TCR sequences between patients were less evident than in mice, which may be partly attributable to HLA diversity in the patient population. Resident alphabeta T cells in normal human skin are also sequenced, complicating scalp TCR repertoire analysis, unlike mouse skin dominated by gammadelta T cells. Lesional scalp, especially in alopecia totalis/universalis, showed higher clonality and more expanded CD8+ clones than normal scalp, suggesting antigenic drive.

The library was built by means of the immunoSEQ multiplex PCR assay. RNA was extracted from all samples and reverse transcribed into cDNA, which served as template for TCR sequencing. First-strand cDNA was synthesized using SuperScript III with a 2:1 mix of oligo-dT and random hexamers. Amplification bias was assessed with a synthetic immune receptor repertoire, and residual bias was removed computationally. In the source study's methods: Raw reads were preprocessed for error removal, and CDR3 was defined according to IMGT conventions as running from the conserved cysteine to phenylalanine. Clonality was computed by normalizing Shannon entropy by log2 of the number of productive unique TCRs and subtracting the result from 1. CD4 or CD8 identity of scalp clones was inferred by cross-referencing scalp TCRbeta sequences with sorted blood CD4 and CD8 repertoires. In TCRdb, the immuneACCESS table is reduced to in-frame sequences with V and J assigned. These tables do not hold every clone; where another copy was compared, an unresolved V gene accounts for under half, and the others remain unexplained. The D gene and trimming were derived from the DNA, and the V and J assignments and clone size from that table. Present in this sample are 150,000 or so clones, roughly 50% of which were seen just once. Jointly, the top ten make up more than 6.5% of the sample.

CDR1 and CDR2, per the germline V gene (reference sequence), are SGHNT and YYREEE. V is cut by 7 bases and J by 4 bases, and the space between the germline ends is 17 bases. Measured from the cysteine to the phenylalanine, the CDR3 is 14 residues long. Only the CDR3 region is kept as DNA, spanning 42 bases read in frame from base 1. This clone occurred a few times. It has no known antigen specificity. Base qualities are not recorded, but no much larger clone differs from it by a single base. Peripheral blood and lesional scalp punch biopsies were obtained from patients with alopecia areata. After PBMCs were isolated by density centrifugation and stained for CD3, CD4 and CD8, a FACSAria was used to sort CD4+ and CD8+ T cells.

The sample comprised CD4+ T cells sorted from blood. The clonotype comes from a human donor with alopecia areata. The receptor chain draws on TRBV5-4 and TRBJ1-2, with the identity of the D gene unclear. The nucleotide sequence is TGTGCCAGCGCCCTGATAGGGAGGACCTATGGCTACACCTTC. The resulting protein is CASALIGRTYGYTF.